One and the same sample provided the 29 T cell receptor beta chains below, sequenced in a study of blood T cell repertoires in COVID-19. Repertoires were generated with immunoSEQ multiplex PCR, while TCRdb's copy carries only in-frame clones and drops some. Of nearly 45,000 clones detected, approximately 87% appear once; the ten largest clones hold about 4%. Sample: peripheral blood. The receptors were gathered from a man aged 40-49 years with COVID-19, enrolled during active disease.

V and J are TRBV21-1 and TRBJ1-6; the table's TRBD1 call for D was not verified on the DNA. TRBV21-1 is reported as a pseudogene. The CDR3 consists of 15 residues. CDR3 residues: CASSKAPDTNSPLHF. The CDR3 DNA sequence: TGTGCCAGCAGCAAAGCCCCAGACACTAATTCACCCCTCCACTTT.

The chain employs TRBV11-2 and TRBJ1-1, with TRBD1 as a possible D gene (5 bases). The CDR3 has 13 amino acids. The ends were cut back, 0 bases at V and 9 bases at J, with 11 bases in the middle. The germline CDR1 and CDR2 sequences are SGHAT and FQNNGV. CDR3 DNA sequence: TGTGCCAGCAGCTTAGATAGGGGAAACCAAGCTTTCTTT. Amino acids: CASSLDRGNQAFF.

This chain links TRBV3-1 (or the pseudogene TRBV3-2) with TRBJ2-7, with 10 bases identical to TRBD1. Losses at the gene ends were 1 base for V and 7 bases for J; bases not matched to a gene: 7. The CDR3 spans 15 residues. Per germline, CDR1 LGHDT and CDR2 YNNKEL (reference sequence). The CDR3 loop is CASSQGSGTGEEQYF. For the CDR3, the DNA is TGTGCCAGCAGCCAAGGGAGCGGGACAGGGGAAGAGCAGTACTTC.

This clone was detected once. The rearrangement joins TRBV2 to TRBJ1-2; possibly TRBD1 for D (5 bases). CDR3 length equals 14 residues. The germline V gene has CDR1 SNHLY and CDR2 FYNNEI. Between the trimmed V and J ends, which lost 5 bases and 2 bases, there was a span of 12 bases. CDR3 residues: CASSRDSKNYGYTF. In DNA form, the CDR3 reads TGTGCCAGCAGTAGGGACTCAAAAAACTATGGCTACACCTTC.

The chain links TRBV28 to TRBJ2-7; 12 nucleotides agree with TRBD2. The CDR3 runs 15 residues. CDR1 and CDR2 from the germline V gene are MDHEN and SYDVKM. V gave up 5 bases and J gave up 6 bases; unmatched junction bases: 8. CDR3 bases: TGTGCCAGCAGTCTCACGACTAGCGGGAGAGGCGAGCAGTACTTC. It yields the protein CASSLTTSGRGEQYF.

The chain joins TRBV28 to TRBJ1-5; D call uncertain. Germline lookup yields CDR1 MDHEN and CDR2 SYDVKM. The CDR3 runs to 16 residues. Trimming stripped 0 bases from V and 0 bases from J, with 9 bases between. The CDR3 protein is CASSLWGGDSNQPQHF. As DNA, the CDR3 is TGTGCCAGCAGTTTATGGGGTGGAGATAGCAATCAGCCCCAGCATTTT. The full variable domain, rest sourced from reference TRBV28 and TRBJ1-5, is DVKVTQSSRYLVKRTGEKVFLECVQDMDHENMFWYRQDPGLGLRLIYFSYDVKMKEKGDIPEGYSVSREKKERFSLILESASTNQTSMYLCASSLWGGDSNQPQHFGDGTRLSIL.

This clone was seen a few times. This rearrangement joins TRBV19 to TRBJ2-1; 8 bases are a match to TRBD2. Germline CDR1 LNHDA, CDR2 SQIVND (reference sequence). The J segment lost 12 bases and the V segment lost 3 bases, leaving 10 bases of the junction unmatched. CDR3 length: 14 residues. The CDR3 protein is CASSMTSVGFGQFF. CDR3 in DNA: TGTGCCAGTAGTATGACTAGCGTGGGGTTTGGGCAGTTCTTC.

V and J are TRBV25-1 and TRBJ2-7; TRBD1 is a possible D gene (6 bases). Germline CDR1 is MGHDK and CDR2 is SYGVNS. V was cut by 4 bases and J by 2 bases, with 12 bases left in between. This CDR3 is 14 amino acids long. Here the CDR3 DNA reads TGTGCCAGCAGTGGCGACAGGCCAACCTACGAGCAGTACTTC. Translation: CASSGDRPTYEQYF.

V gene TRBV7-9 combines with J gene TRBJ2-5, with D possibly matching TRBD1 (5 bases). V lost 1 base and J lost 5, with 17 bases in between. The CDR3 covers 16 residues. Per the germline V gene, CDR1 is SEHNR and CDR2 is FQNEAQ (reference sequence). This CDR3 is CASSLVGGALGETQYF. In DNA, the CDR3 is TGTGCCAGCAGCTTAGTTGGTGGGGCGCTCGGGGAGACCCAGTACTTC.

The chain couples TRBV15 to TRBJ1-5, with 8 bases that match TRBD1. Germline CDR1 LNHNV, CDR2 YYDKDF (reference sequence). The CDR3 spans 16 residues. The trim removed 0 bases at V and 2 bases at J, leaving 3 bases unmatched. The CDR3 loop is CATSRDQGAGNQPQHF. CDR3 DNA sequence: TGTGCCACCAGCAGAGATCAGGGGGCTGGCAATCAGCCCCAGCATTTT.

J is TRBJ2-7 and V is TRBV5-5, with 7 bases matching TRBD1. Trimming at V came to 5 bases and at J to 0 bases, leaving 11 bases not matched to a gene. Germline lookup yields CDR1 SGHKS and CDR2 YYEKEE (reference sequence). The CDR3 spans 16 residues. In nucleotides, the CDR3 is TGTGCCAGCAGTCCTTTATCGACAGGGAGCTCCTACGAGCAGTACTTC. Encoded protein: CASSPLSTGSSYEQYF.

This clone was picked up one time. The chain employs TRBV4-1 and TRBJ2-7; 9 bases match TRBD2. V dropped 1 base and J dropped 5; count of bases not matched to a gene: 15. Germline CDR1 MGHRA, CDR2 YSYEKL. The length of the CDR3 is 18 residues. The CDR3 spells CASSQVWVPSGKGHEQYF. DNA of the CDR3: TGCGCCAGCAGCCAAGTTTGGGTTCCTAGCGGGAAAGGGCACGAGCAGTACTTC.

This CDR3 reads CASSAGQQQETQYF. For the CDR3, the DNA is TGTGCCAGCAGCGCGGGACAGCAACAAGAGACCCAGTACTTC. The chain links TRBV2 to TRBJ2-5; tentative D call: TRBD1 (7 bases). CDR3 size: 14 residues. Deletions cut 6 bases from V and 2 bases from J, with 13 bases between. The germline V gene encodes CDR1 SNHLY and CDR2 FYNNEI.

J is TRBJ2-1 and V is TRBV6-1, with 11 bases lining up with TRBD1. Germline V gene lookup returns CDR1 MNHNS and CDR2 SASEGT. Trimming at V came to 3 bases and at J to 1 base, leaving 5 bases not matched to a gene. The CDR3 runs to 17 residues. The CDR3 is CASSDGDRGTSYNEQFF. CDR3 nucleotides: TGTGCCAGCAGTGATGGGGACAGGGGGACGTCCTACAATGAGCAGTTCTTC.

This chain joins TRBV24-1 and TRBJ2-3, with 11 bases fitting TRBD1. Trimming at V came to 4 bases and at J to 12 bases, leaving 2 bases not matched to a gene. Germline V gives CDR1 KGHDR, CDR2 SFDVKD. The CDR3 loop spans 12 amino acids. This CDR3 is CATSEGTGGQYF. CDR3 in DNA: TGTGCCACCAGTGAAGGGACAGGGGGTCAGTATTTT.

The chain has TRBV29-1 and TRBJ2-1; 15 bases fit TRBD2. The CDR3 consists of 16 residues. Germline CDR1 is SQVTM and CDR2 is ANQGSEA. V dropped 4 bases and J dropped 9; count of bases not matched to a gene: 10. The CDR3 DNA reads TGCAGCGTTGCAGGGGGGCCGGGACTAGCGGGAGGTGAGCAGTTCTTC. It encodes CSVAGGPGLAGGEQFF.

V and J are TRBV19 and TRBJ1-5, with TRBD1 as a possible D gene (5 bases). The CDR3 covers 15 residues. V gave up 5 bases and J gave up 7 bases, with 18 bases separating them. Germline CDR1 and CDR2: LNHDA and SQIVND (reference sequence). The CDR3 is CASSASGGRAQPQHF. DNA of the CDR3: TGTGCCAGTAGTGCCTCGGGGGGGAGGGCGCAGCCCCAGCATTTT. The whole variable domain, filled in from reference TRBV19 and TRBJ1-5, reads DGGITQSPKYLFRKEGQNVTLSCEQNLNHDAMYWYRQDPGQGLRLIYYSQIVNDFQKGDIAEGYSVSREKKESFPLTVTSAQKNPTAFYLCASSASGGRAQPQHFGDGTRLSIL.

Worth noting for this clone: Other DNA sequences of this sample code for an identical CDR3. The chain is built from TRBV11-2 and TRBJ1-1, with 9 positions matching TRBD1. CDR1 and CDR2 from the germline V gene are SGHAT and FQNNGV. CDR3 length equals 14 residues. V dropped 4 bases and J dropped 1; count of bases not matched to a gene: 1. CDR3 residues: CASSSGQGNTEAFF. The CDR3 DNA follows: TGTGCCAGCAGCTCGGGACAGGGGAACACTGAAGCTTTCTTT.

The chain has TRBV27 and TRBJ1-5, with D maybe TRBD1 (5 bases). This CDR3 comprises 14 residues. Trimming stripped 3 bases from V and 6 bases from J, with 12 bases between. CDR1 is MNHEY and CDR2 is SMNVEV in the germline V gene (reference sequence). CDR3 bases: TGTGCCAGCAGTTTGACCGGCACAGGTCAGCCCCAGCATTTT. As protein: CASSLTGTGQPQHF.

In its sample, this clone was seen once. The rearrangement links TRBV6-4 to TRBJ2-2; D perhaps matches TRBD1 (6 bases). This CDR3 is 15 amino acids long. With 5 bases removed from V and 4 bases from J, the gap between germline ends came to 14 bases. Germline V gene sequence: CDR1 MRHNA, CDR2 SNTAGT. CDR3 protein: CASSREGDATGELFF. CDR3 coding DNA: TGTGCCAGCAGTAGAGAGGGGGATGCCACCGGGGAGCTGTTTTTT.

This rearrangement joins TRBV6-4 to TRBJ1-5, with a weak D call TRBD1 (5 bases). The CDR3 is 16 amino acids. The germline V gene has CDR1 MRHNA and CDR2 SNTAGT. The V end was cut by 6 bases, the J end by 7 bases, with 22 bases between. As DNA, the CDR3 is TGTGCCAGCAGGGATTCCGGCCTTTCGGAGGGGCAGCCCCAGCATTTT. Its translation: CASRDSGLSEGQPQHF.

Only a few counts were recorded for this clone. The chain recombines TRBV7-9 with TRBJ2-5; 8 nucleotides agree with TRBD1. The V segment lost 1 base and the J segment 5 bases; nucleotides outside the gene matches: 6. This CDR3 contains 15 residues. The germline V gene has CDR1 SEHNR and CDR2 FQNEAQ (reference sequence). The CDR3 sequence is CASSLEGQVVETQYF. The CDR3 nucleotides read TGTGCCAGCAGCTTAGAGGGACAGGTTGTGGAGACCCAGTACTTC.

The rearrangement links TRBV10-1 to TRBJ2-3; 12 nucleotides line up with TRBD1. V was clipped by 4 bases and J by 4 bases; unmatched bases: 0. The CDR3 covers 14 residues. CDR1 is WNHNN, CDR2 SYGVQD, per germline (reference sequence). The CDR3 DNA sequence: TGCGCCAGCAGTGGGGACAGGGGGCCAGATACGCAGTATTTT. Translating it yields CASSGDRGPDTQYF.

V usage is TRBV28 and J usage is TRBJ2-5; 8 bases agree with TRBD1. Germline CDR1 MDHEN, CDR2 SYDVKM. The V and J ends lost 4 bases and 4 bases, in that order; junction bases with no gene match: 5. CDR3 size: 14 residues. This CDR3 reads CASSSGQVGETQYF. CDR3 sequence (DNA): TGTGCCAGCAGTTCGGGACAGGTGGGAGAGACCCAGTACTTC.

CDR3 region: CASNNARTTEAFF. The DNA of the CDR3 is TGTGCCAGCAATAACGCGAGAACCACTGAAGCTTTCTTT. The chain uses TRBV2 and TRBJ1-1; D ambiguous. With 7 bases removed from V and 4 bases from J, the gap between germline ends came to 13 bases. The germline gives CDR1 SNHLY, CDR2 FYNNEI. CDR3 length equals 13 residues.

The V and J genes are TRBV27 and TRBJ1-3; 7 bases align to TRBD1. The CDR3 has 16 amino acids. V shed 2 bases, J shed 4 bases, and the junction held 8 bases outside the gene matches. Germline assignment: CDR1 MNHEY and CDR2 SMNVEV (reference sequence). This chain's CDR3 is CASSLRGDSGGNTIYF. CDR3 DNA: TGTGCCAGCAGTTTAAGGGGGGACAGCGGGGGAAACACCATATATTTT.

This chain links TRBV18 with TRBJ1-2, with TRBD1 identical over 7 bases. Trimming at V came to 3 bases and at J to 8 bases, leaving 3 bases not matched to a gene. The CDR3 is 12 residues long. The germline CDR1 and CDR2 sequences are KGHSH and LQKENI. CDR3 loop: CASSPTGNGYTF. CDR3 in DNA: TGTGCCAGCTCACCGACAGGGAACGGCTACACCTTC.

The chain is built from TRBV5-3 and TRBJ1-5, with 7 nucleotides matching TRBD1. TRBV5-3 is noted as an ORF with a role that remains uncertain. The ends lost 1 base at V and 6 bases at J; junction bases unmatched: 4. The CDR3 extends over 14 amino acids. CDR3 sequence (DNA): TGTGCCAGAAGCTTGAAGGGGGCAGGTCAGCCCCAGCATTTT. It codes for CARSLKGAGQPQHF.

V is TRBV5-1 and J is TRBJ2-1; 7 bases agree with TRBD2. The ends lost 2 bases at V and 7 bases at J; junction bases unmatched: 6. The CDR3 runs to 14 residues. The germline V gene encodes CDR1 SGHRS and CDR2 YFSETQ. This CDR3 is CASSLGWGGNEQFF. The CDR3 nucleotides read TGCGCCAGCAGCTTAGGGTGGGGGGGTAATGAGCAGTTCTTC.